One and the same sample provided the 30 T cell receptor beta chains below, sequenced in a study of cytotoxic CD8 clonotypes in ibrutinib-treated CLL. Produced via immunoSEQ multiplex PCR; TCRdb's table is partial and in-frame only. The sample includes some 200,000 clones, roughly 77% seen only once; the top ten take 5.5% to 6%. The material was PBMCs, obtained after 12 months of ibrutinib treatment. The receptors here all came from a human donor with chronic lymphocytic leukemia.

The rearrangement uses TRBV19 and TRBJ2-7; TRBD2 matches 7 bases. This CDR3 contains 13 residues. Germline V gives CDR1 LNHDA, CDR2 SQIVND (reference sequence). Trimming removed 4 bases from V and 2 bases from J; junction bases left unmatched: 2. The CDR3 DNA follows: TGTGCCAGTAGTAAGGGAGGGCCCTACGAGCAGTACTTC. It is translated as CASSKGGPYEQYF.

The count of this clone is one. This rearrangement joins TRBV19 to TRBJ2-6; maybe TRBD2 (6 bases). V lost 7 bases, J lost 0 bases, and 19 bases lay in between. From germline, CDR1 is LNHDA and CDR2 SQIVND (reference sequence). This CDR3 is built from 18 residues. The CDR3 reads CASTPVGTAYSGANVLTF. The CDR3 nucleotides are TGTGCCAGTACGCCCGTCGGGACTGCCTACTCTGGGGCCAACGTCCTGACTTTC.

This clone was seen a few times. The DNA of the CDR3 is TGTGCCAGCAGTTATTTGCGGGGAGAGACCCAGTACTTC. Translation gives CASSYLRGETQYF. V usage is TRBV6-5 and J usage is TRBJ2-5; maybe TRBD2 (6 bases). The CDR3 has 13 amino acids. Germline loops: CDR1 MNHEY, CDR2 SVGAGI. V shed 3 bases and J shed 4 bases, with 9 bases lying between them.

V is TRBV27 and J is TRBJ2-3; D gene ambiguous. Germline values: CDR1 MNHEY, CDR2 SMNVEV (reference sequence). V lost 2 bases, J lost 3 bases, and 6 bases lay in between. CDR3 length: 13 residues. The CDR3 DNA reads TGTGCCAGCAGTTTAAGGTTAACAGATACGCAGTATTTT. Translation: CASSLRLTDTQYF.

The rearrangement links TRBV19 to TRBJ1-1; tentative D call: TRBD1 (5 bases). This CDR3 has 16 amino acids. Trimming took 5 bases from V and 0 from J, leaving 16 bases between them. CDR1 is LNHDA and CDR2 is SQIVND in the germline V gene (reference sequence). CDR3 loop: CASSWSPKGMNTEAFF. CDR3 nucleotide sequence: TGTGCCAGTAGTTGGAGTCCTAAGGGGATGAACACTGAAGCTTTCTTT.

The genes are TRBV4-1 and TRBJ2-3, with a possible D match to TRBD1 (6 bases). This CDR3 is 14 amino acids long. The V end was cut by 2 bases, the J end by 4 bases, with 10 bases between. CDR1 and CDR2 (germline): MGHRA, YSYEKL. The CDR3 sequence is CASSQQGWSDTQYF. The CDR3, as DNA: TGCGCCAGCAGCCAACAGGGGTGGTCAGATACGCAGTATTTT.

This clone was observed a handful of times. The chain recombines TRBV7-2 with TRBJ2-3; D is possibly TRBD2 (6 bases). The germline gives CDR1 SGHTA, CDR2 FQGNSA. This CDR3 region has 17 residues. Between the trimmed V and J ends, which lost 1 base and 2 bases, there was a span of 16 bases. The CDR3 loop reads CASSLGPAGLTTDTQYF. The CDR3 nucleotides are TGTGCCAGCAGCTTAGGACCAGCGGGCCTGACCACAGATACGCAGTATTTT. The full variable domain, its missing parts supplied by reference TRBV7-2 and TRBJ2-3, is GAGVSQSPSNKVTEKGKDVELRCDPISGHTALYWYRQSLGQGLEFLIYFQGNSAPDKSGLPSDRFSAERTGGSVSTLTIQRTQQEDSAVYLCASSLGPAGLTTDTQYFGPGTRLTVL.

The chain carries TRBV5-1 and TRBJ2-7, with D perhaps TRBD1 (5 bases). Germline-derived CDR1 and CDR2 are SGHRS and YFSETQ. V lost 4 bases and J 6 bases, leaving 11 bases between the germline ends. CDR3 size: 12 residues. The CDR3, as DNA: TGCGCCAGCAGCCCCCAAGGGGTCGAGCAGTACTTC. Its translation: CASSPQGVEQYF.

The genes are TRBV7-2 and TRBJ1-2; no clear D. Deletions cut 1 base from V and 6 bases from J, with 12 bases between. The CDR3 consists of 14 residues. Germline CDR1 reads SGHTA; CDR2 reads FQGNSA. CDR3 amino acids: CASSLGLGSNGYTF. In DNA form, the CDR3 reads TGTGCCAGCAGCTTAGGCTTAGGGTCGAATGGCTACACCTTC. The variable domain in full, completed from reference TRBV7-2 and TRBJ1-2, reads GAGVSQSPSNKVTEKGKDVELRCDPISGHTALYWYRQSLGQGLEFLIYFQGNSAPDKSGLPSDRFSAERTGGSVSTLTIQRTQQEDSAVYLCASSLGLGSNGYTFGSGTRLTVV.

The rearrangement uses TRBV30 and TRBJ1-4, with D perhaps matching TRBD1 (5 bases). The CDR3 has 12 residues. Germline assignment: CDR1 GTSNPN and CDR2 SVGIG (reference sequence). V dropped 2 bases and J dropped 4 bases, with 5 bases sitting between them. The CDR3 reads CAWSRGNEKLFF. As DNA, the CDR3 is TGTGCCTGGAGTAGGGGTAATGAAAAACTGTTTTTT. The whole variable domain, remainder taken from reference TRBV30 and TRBJ1-4, is SQTIHQWPATLVQPVGSPLSLECTVEGTSNPNLYWYRQAAGRGLQLLFYSVGIGQISSEVPQNLSASRPQDRQFILSSKKLLLSDSGFYLCAWSRGNEKLFFGSGTQLSVL.

This chain uses TRBV30 with TRBJ1-6; D is perhaps TRBD1 (6 bases). Germline values: CDR1 GTSNPN, CDR2 SVGIG (reference sequence). Trimming took off 7 bases at V and 9 bases at J, with 16 bases between the two ends. CDR3 size: 13 residues. DNA for the CDR3: TGTGCCTCAACAGGGTCGGGGGTTTCACCCCTCCACTTT. This sequence encodes CASTGSGVSPLHF.

The gene calls are TRBV6-1 and TRBJ2-7; 7 nucleotides align to TRBD1. Germline V gene sequence: CDR1 MNHNS, CDR2 SASEGT. CDR3 length equals 14 residues. Unmatched junction bases numbered 9, after V lost 5 bases and J lost 5 bases. CDR3 bases: TGTGCCAGCAGTCCACAGGGGTATCTGAACGAGCAGTACTTC. Translating gives CASSPQGYLNEQYF.

V is TRBV25-1 and J is TRBJ1-2, with D uncertain. V gave up 5 bases and J gave up 4 bases, with 17 bases separating them. CDR1 MGHDK and CDR2 SYGVNS come from the germline V gene. The CDR3 covers 15 residues. The DNA for the CDR3 is TGTGCCAGCAGTCCTTCCCGGACTCCTGGCTATGGCTACACCTTC. It yields the protein CASSPSRTPGYGYTF.

The rearrangement uses TRBV29-1 and TRBJ1-2, with 7 bases fitting TRBD1. J gave up 6 bases and V 6 bases, and 7 bases lay outside the gene matches. CDR1 is SQVTM and CDR2 is ANQGSEA in the germline V gene. This CDR3 spans 12 amino acids. CDR3 coding DNA: TGCAGCGTCCTAGGACAGGTGGATGGCTACACCTTC. This encodes CSVLGQVDGYTF.

This chain joins TRBV6-6 and TRBJ2-7; 7 bases are shared with TRBD1. Germline CDR1 is MNHNY and CDR2 is SVGAGI (reference sequence). Trimming removed 7 bases from V and 4 bases from J; junction bases left unmatched: 10. The CDR3 contains 14 residues. CDR3 bases: TGTGCCAGCAACGCACCGGGACAGTTATACGAGCAGTACTTC. This encodes CASNAPGQLYEQYF.

The chain has TRBV11-1 and TRBJ2-5; a possible D gene is TRBD1 (5 bases). Looked up from germline, CDR1 is SGHAT and CDR2 is FQDESV (reference sequence). The CDR3 consists of 15 residues. Trimming pared 0 bases from V and 0 bases from J, leaving 8 bases between. CDR3: CASSLAPGNQETQYF. CDR3 sequence (DNA): TGTGCCAGCAGCTTAGCGCCAGGGAACCAAGAGACCCAGTACTTC.

V usage is TRBV7-8 and J usage is TRBJ1-1; D remains unclear. This CDR3 contains 14 residues. Germline values: CDR1 SGHVS, CDR2 FQNEAQ. V lost 5 bases to trimming and J lost 2 bases, with 12 bases between them. CDR3 nucleotide sequence: TGTGCCAGCAGCGTTGGAGGGATTAACACTGAAGCTTTCTTT. This sequence encodes CASSVGGINTEAFF. The full variable domain, in which reference TRBV7-8 and TRBJ1-1 provide the parts outside the CDR3, is GAGVSQSPRYKVAKRGQDVALRCDPISGHVSLFWYQQALGQGPEFLTYFQNEAQLDKSGLPSDRFFAERPEGSVSTLKIQRTQQEDSAVYLCASSVGGINTEAFFGQGTRLTVV.

The chain uses TRBV5-1 and TRBJ2-5, with a possible D match to TRBD1 (5 bases). Trimming took off 5 bases at V and 1 base at J, with 9 bases between the two ends. The germline gives CDR1 SGHRS, CDR2 YFSETQ. CDR3 size: 13 residues. CDR3 sequence reads: CASRVRGQETQYF. The CDR3 nucleotides are TGCGCCAGCAGGGTAAGGGGCCAAGAGACCCAGTACTTC.

This chain links TRBV27 with TRBJ1-5, with a possible D match to TRBD1 (6 bases). Germline-derived CDR1 and CDR2 are MNHEY and SMNVEV (reference sequence). The germline V and J ends were trimmed by 4 bases and 0 bases, with 19 bases remaining between them. The CDR3 extends over 18 amino acids. CDR3 coding DNA: TGTGCCAGCAGTTCAGTACCAACAGGGACCCTTAGCAATCAGCCCCAGCATTTT. As protein: CASSSVPTGTLSNQPQHF.

This clone was detected once. The sample holds other DNA sequences that translate to the same CDR3. The chain employs TRBV30 and TRBJ1-5; a weak D match, TRBD1 (5 bases). V shed 5 bases and J shed 0 bases, with 8 bases lying between them. Germline CDR1 GTSNPN, CDR2 SVGIG (reference sequence). There are 13 residues in the CDR3. CDR3 protein: CAWAGGSNQPQHF. The CDR3 DNA sequence: TGTGCCTGGGCGGGGGGTAGCAATCAGCCCCAGCATTTT.

The chain uses TRBV2 and TRBJ2-7; TRBD1 might be the D (6 bases). V lost 5 bases and J lost 2, with 13 bases in between. Germline values: CDR1 SNHLY, CDR2 FYNNEI. CDR3 length equals 14 residues. The CDR3 DNA is TGTGCCAGCAGTATAGGGCAGGGGACCTACGAGCAGTACTTC. Translated, it gives CASSIGQGTYEQYF.

The chain links TRBV28 to TRBJ1-1, with D possibly matching TRBD1 (6 bases). The V end lost 2 bases, the J end lost 0 bases, and 13 bases lay between the germline ends. The CDR3 runs 16 residues. The germline V gene has CDR1 MDHEN and CDR2 SYDVKM. CDR3 amino acids: CASSLTGGILNTEAFF. DNA of the CDR3: TGTGCCAGCAGTTTAACGGGGGGCATACTGAACACTGAAGCTTTCTTT.

The rearrangement joins TRBV6-1 to TRBJ2-7; D is perhaps TRBD1 (6 bases). V dropped 7 bases and J dropped 0 bases, with 13 bases sitting between them. Germline CDR1 is MNHNS and CDR2 is SASEGT. This CDR3 region has 14 residues. In DNA form, the CDR3 reads TGTGCCAGCACCGGACAGCCAAACTCCTACGAGCAGTACTTC. It specifies CASTGQPNSYEQYF.

This clone was detected once. The chain carries TRBV28 and TRBJ1-2, with 9 positions matching TRBD1. V lost 6 bases to trimming and J lost 4 bases; unmatched junction nucleotides: 9. Looked up from germline, CDR1 is MDHEN and CDR2 is SYDVKM. This CDR3 comprises 15 residues. CDR3 region: CASSLGQGDFYGYTF. The CDR3 coding sequence is TGTGCCAGCAGCCTGGGACAGGGTGATTTCTATGGCTACACCTTC.

This clone was detected only a few times. V is TRBV2 and J is TRBJ1-4; 8 bases align to TRBD1. J was trimmed by 9 bases and V by 1 base; bases with no gene match: 4. Germline V gene lookup returns CDR1 SNHLY and CDR2 FYNNEI. The CDR3 is made up of 14 amino acids. The CDR3 bases are TGTGCCAGCAGTGAAGTACAGGGGGATCAAAAACTGTTTTTT. This codes for CASSEVQGDQKLFF.

DNA of the CDR3: TGTGCCAGCAGCTTAGACGACAAAAACATTCAGTACTTC. It specifies CASSLDDKNIQYF. This sequence joins TRBV7-6 and TRBJ2-4, with D hard to call. Germline-derived CDR1 and CDR2 are SGHVS and FNYEAQ. V was pared by 1 base and J by 3 bases, with 4 bases between. The length of the CDR3 is 13 residues.

This clone has just one count. CDR3 sequence: CASSPGQGVNEQFF. The DNA of the CDR3 is TGTGCCAGCAGCCCCGGGCAGGGGGTCAATGAGCAGTTCTTC. The rearrangement uses TRBV5-6 and TRBJ2-1; TRBD1 matches 7 bases. CDR1 is SGHDT and CDR2 is YYEEEE in the germline V gene. V lost 4 bases, J lost 6 bases, and 7 bases stayed unmatched. This CDR3 is 14 amino acids long.

The genes are TRBV9 and TRBJ1-1, with TRBD1 identical over 8 bases. V lost 3 bases, J lost 1 base, and 2 bases stayed unmatched. Germline CDR1 SGDLS, CDR2 YYNGEE. The CDR3 has 14 amino acids. Here the CDR3 reads CASSGQGRNTEAFF. CDR3 in DNA: TGTGCCAGCAGCGGACAGGGGAGGAACACTGAAGCTTTCTTT.

This clone came up once. V is TRBV28 and J is TRBJ1-1; no firm D call. V was pared by 5 bases and J by 1 base, with 14 bases between. The CDR3 covers 15 residues. Per the germline V gene, CDR1 is MDHEN and CDR2 is SYDVKM. In nucleotides, the CDR3 is TGTGCCAGCAGTGAGCCCCAGGATCGGAACACTGAAGCTTTCTTT. Amino acid sequence: CASSEPQDRNTEAFF.

The V and J genes are TRBV28 and TRBJ1-1, with D unclear. V was cut by 5 bases and J by 7 bases, with 8 bases left in between. The germline V gene encodes CDR1 MDHEN and CDR2 SYDVKM. CDR3 size: 11 residues. CDR3 amino acids: CASSQAFEAFF. In DNA, the CDR3 is TGTGCCAGCAGTCAGGCGTTTGAAGCTTTCTTT.